The T cell receptor (beta chain) described here comes from a study of CD8 T cells in Susac syndrome. Patients with stable or active relapsing-remitting disease, all of them treatment-naive, made up the multiple sclerosis controls. V shed 4 bases and J shed 4 bases, with 15 bases lying between them. The germline V gene encodes CDR1 SGHRS and CDR2 YFSETQ. The CDR3 covers 14 residues. The RNA, about 0.45 to 1 ug, was put through reverse transcription using random hexamers. In TCRdb, the immunoSEQ multiplex PCR reads were re-called with MiXCR into one record per CDR3 protein. The sample comprises about 120,000 distinct CDR3 sequences, approximately 93% of which are singletons, and approximately 0.097% rests with the top ten.

This TCR derives from a human donor with multiple sclerosis. The V gene is TRBV5-1, the J gene TRBJ2-7; a possible D gene is TRBD1 (6 bases). Sequencing input: CD4+ T cells from PBMCs. CDR3 loop: CASSLVTQGYEQYF. CDR3 coding DNA: TGCGCCAGCAGCCTGGTGACTCAGGGGTACGAGCAGTACTTC.